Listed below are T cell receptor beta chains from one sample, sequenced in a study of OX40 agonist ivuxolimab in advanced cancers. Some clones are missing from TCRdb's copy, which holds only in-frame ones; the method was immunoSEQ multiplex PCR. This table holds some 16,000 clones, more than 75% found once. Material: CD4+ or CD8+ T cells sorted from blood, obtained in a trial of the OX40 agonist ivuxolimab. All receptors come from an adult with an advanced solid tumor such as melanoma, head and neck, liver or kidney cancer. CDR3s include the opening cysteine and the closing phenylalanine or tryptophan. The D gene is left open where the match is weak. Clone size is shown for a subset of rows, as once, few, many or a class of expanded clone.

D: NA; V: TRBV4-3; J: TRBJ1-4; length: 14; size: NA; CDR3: CASSQGQLNEKLFF; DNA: TGCGCCAGCAGCCAAGGACAACTTAATGAAAAACTGTTTTTT
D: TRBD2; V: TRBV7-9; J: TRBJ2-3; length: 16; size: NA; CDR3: CASSATSGRVADTQYF; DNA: TGTGCCAGCAGCGCTACTAGCGGGAGGGTGGCAGATACGCAGTATTTT
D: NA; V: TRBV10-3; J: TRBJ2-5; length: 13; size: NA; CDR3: CAISESGEETQYF; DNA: TGTGCCATCAGTGAGTCAGGTGAAGAGACCCAGTACTTC
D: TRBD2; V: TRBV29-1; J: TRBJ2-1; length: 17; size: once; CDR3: CSVEGLAGLSSYNEQFF; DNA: TGCAGCGTTGAGGGACTAGCGGGCCTCAGCTCCTACAATGAGCAGTTCTTC
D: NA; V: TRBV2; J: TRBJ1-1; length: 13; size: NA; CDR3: CAIAQREDAEAFF; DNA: TGTGCCATCGCACAGAGGGAGGACGCTGAAGCTTTCTTT
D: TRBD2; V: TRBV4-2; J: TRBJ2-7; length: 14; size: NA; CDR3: CASSQGLVNYEQYF; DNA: TGTGCCAGCAGCCAGGGACTAGTCAACTACGAGCAGTACTTC
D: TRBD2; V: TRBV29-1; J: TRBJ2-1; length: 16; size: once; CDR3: CSAGPSTSGPYNEQFF; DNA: TGCAGCGCCGGTCCCTCTACTAGCGGTCCCTACAATGAGCAGTTCTTC
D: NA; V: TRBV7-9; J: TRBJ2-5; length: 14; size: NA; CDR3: CASSSPGRKETQYF; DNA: TGTGCCAGCAGCTCGCCGGGACGGAAAGAGACCCAGTACTTC
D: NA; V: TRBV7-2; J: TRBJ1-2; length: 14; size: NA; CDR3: CASRPDGAPYGYTF; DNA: TGTGCCAGCAGACCTGACGGGGCGCCCTATGGCTACACCTTC
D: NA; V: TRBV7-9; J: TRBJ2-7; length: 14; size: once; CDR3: CASSPPEGSYEQYF; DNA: TGTGCCAGCAGCCCACCCGAGGGCAGCTACGAGCAGTACTTC
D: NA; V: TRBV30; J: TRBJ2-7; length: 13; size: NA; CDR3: CAWSATTGYEQYF; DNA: TGTGCCTGGAGTGCAACGACAGGCTACGAGCAGTACTTC
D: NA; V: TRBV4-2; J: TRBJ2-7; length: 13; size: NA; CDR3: CASSQGGAYEQYF; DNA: TGTGCCAGCAGCCAAGGAGGGGCCTACGAGCAGTACTTC
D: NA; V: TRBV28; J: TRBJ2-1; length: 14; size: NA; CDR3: CASSLVGSYNEQFF; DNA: TGTGCCAGCAGTTTAGTAGGCTCCTACAATGAGCAGTTCTTC
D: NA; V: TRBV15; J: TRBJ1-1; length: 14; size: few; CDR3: CATSSSRVNTEAFF; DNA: TGTGCCACCAGCAGTTCCAGGGTGAACACTGAAGCTTTCTTT
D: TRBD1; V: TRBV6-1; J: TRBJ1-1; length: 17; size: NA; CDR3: CASSEAVTGGTLTEAFF; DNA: TGTGCCAGCAGTGAAGCGGTCACAGGGGGTACCCTCACTGAAGCTTTCTTT
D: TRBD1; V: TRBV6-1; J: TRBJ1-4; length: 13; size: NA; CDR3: CASRGQGPEKLFF; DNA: TGTGCCAGCAGGGGACAGGGACCTGAAAAACTGTTTTTT
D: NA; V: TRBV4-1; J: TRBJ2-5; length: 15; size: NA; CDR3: CASSQDRGQSETQYF; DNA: TGCGCCAGCAGCCAAGATAGAGGACAGTCCGAGACCCAGTACTTC
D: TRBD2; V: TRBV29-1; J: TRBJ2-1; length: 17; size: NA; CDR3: CSVEGLAGRGSYNEQFF; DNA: TGCAGCGTGGAGGGACTAGCGGGTCGGGGCTCCTACAATGAGCAGTTCTTC
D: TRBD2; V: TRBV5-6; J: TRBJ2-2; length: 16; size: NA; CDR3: CASSWVGLAGTGELFF; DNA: TGTGCCAGCAGCTGGGTAGGGCTAGCGGGGACCGGGGAGCTGTTTTTT
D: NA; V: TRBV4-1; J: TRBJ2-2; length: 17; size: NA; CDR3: CASSQAPNSQNTGELFF; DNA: TGCGCCAGCAGCCAAGCCCCGAACTCTCAAAACACCGGGGAGCTGTTTTTT
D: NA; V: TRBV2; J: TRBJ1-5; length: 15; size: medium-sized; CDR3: CASSDFTDVNQPQHF; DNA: TGTGCCAGCAGTGATTTTACGGACGTTAATCAGCCCCAGCATTTT
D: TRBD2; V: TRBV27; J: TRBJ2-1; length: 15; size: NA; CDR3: CASTPLAGEVNEQFF; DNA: TGTGCCAGCACCCCCCTAGCGGGAGAAGTTAATGAGCAGTTCTTC
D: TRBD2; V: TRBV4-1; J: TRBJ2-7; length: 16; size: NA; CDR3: CASSQDDGGVPYEQYF; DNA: TGCGCCAGCAGCCAAGACGACGGGGGGGTACCCTACGAGCAGTACTTC
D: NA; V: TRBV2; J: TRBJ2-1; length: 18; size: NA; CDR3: CASSEDPWMFGSYNEQFF; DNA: TGTGCCAGCAGTGAAGATCCATGGATGTTTGGCTCCTACAATGAGCAGTTCTTC
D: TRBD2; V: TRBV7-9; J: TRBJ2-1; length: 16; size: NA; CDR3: CASSSRLAGGPNEQFF; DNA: TGTGCCAGCAGCTCCCGACTAGCGGGAGGGCCGAATGAGCAGTTCTTC
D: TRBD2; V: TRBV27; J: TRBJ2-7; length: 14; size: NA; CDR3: CASSQAGAGYEQYF; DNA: TGTGCCAGCAGTCAAGCGGGAGCGGGATACGAGCAGTACTTC
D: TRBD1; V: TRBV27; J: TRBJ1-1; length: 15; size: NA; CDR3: CASSNLPTGSTEAFF; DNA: TGTGCCAGCAGTAACCTACCGACAGGGAGCACTGAAGCTTTCTTT
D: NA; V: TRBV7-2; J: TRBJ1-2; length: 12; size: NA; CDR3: CASPRGYYGYTF; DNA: TGTGCCAGCCCACGGGGCTACTATGGCTACACCTTC
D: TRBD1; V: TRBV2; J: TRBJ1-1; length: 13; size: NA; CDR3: CASMDRVNTEAFF; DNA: TGTGCCAGCATGGACAGGGTAAACACTGAAGCTTTCTTT
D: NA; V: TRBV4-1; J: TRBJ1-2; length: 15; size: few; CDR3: CASSQDRDISYGYTF; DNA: TGCGCCAGCAGCCAAGATCGGGACATCTCCTATGGCTACACCTTC
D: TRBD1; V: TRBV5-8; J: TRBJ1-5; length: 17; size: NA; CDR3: CASSLDPGQGDNQPQHF; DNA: TGTGCCAGCAGCTTGGATCCGGGACAGGGGGACAATCAGCCCCAGCATTTT